This entry describes one T cell receptor (beta chain). The source of the sample is a study of PD-L1 blockade in urothelial cancer. Study at large: Most of the 29 patients were men who had bladder-origin urothelial cancer. Peripheral blood specimens exhibited a median yield of 141,255 T cells.

Germline CDR1 and CDR2: SGHDT and YYEEEE. Trimming at V came to 4 bases and at J to 0 bases, leaving 10 bases not matched to a gene. This CDR3 contains 17 residues. Time point of the sample: peripheral blood 6 weeks after treatment start. TCRdb's copy holds only in-frame clones and misses some; the assay was immunoSEQ multiplex PCR. Of some 120,000 clones listed, 75% to 95% are singletons. The receptor comes from a man in his sixties with urothelial cancer. The genes are TRBV5-6 and TRBJ2-7; 10 bases match TRBD1. Here the sequenced sample was PBMCs, taken around atezolizumab (anti-PD-L1) treatment. CDR3: CASSDKTGGLSSYEQYF. CDR3 coding DNA: TGTGCCAGCAGCGATAAGACAGGGGGCCTAAGCTCCTACGAGCAGTACTTC.